This TCR beta chain was documented in a study of shared T cell receptors in the human thymus. This CDR3 has 14 amino acids. V was clipped by 3 bases and J by 6 bases, with 12 bases between them. Germline V CDR1 and CDR2: WSHSY, SAAADI. Produced via immunoSEQ multiplex PCR; TCRdb's table is partial and in-frame only. The sample has roughly 660,000 clones; over 75% are singletons. The sample was also reused in another study, on human thymus T cells. Per that study: Among the donors, all were healthy Finnish infants having corrective surgery for congenital heart defects. Thymic repertoires of unrelated individuals were reported in related research to overlap highly.

Sequencing input: thymocytes. This clonotype originated in a boy under three years old with a congenital heart defect. V and J are TRBV10-2 and TRBJ1-5; D perhaps matches TRBD1 (5 bases). Here the CDR3 DNA reads TGCGCCAGCAGTGATAAGGGAAGGGGTCAGCCCCAGCATTTT. Its protein product is CASSDKGRGQPQHF.